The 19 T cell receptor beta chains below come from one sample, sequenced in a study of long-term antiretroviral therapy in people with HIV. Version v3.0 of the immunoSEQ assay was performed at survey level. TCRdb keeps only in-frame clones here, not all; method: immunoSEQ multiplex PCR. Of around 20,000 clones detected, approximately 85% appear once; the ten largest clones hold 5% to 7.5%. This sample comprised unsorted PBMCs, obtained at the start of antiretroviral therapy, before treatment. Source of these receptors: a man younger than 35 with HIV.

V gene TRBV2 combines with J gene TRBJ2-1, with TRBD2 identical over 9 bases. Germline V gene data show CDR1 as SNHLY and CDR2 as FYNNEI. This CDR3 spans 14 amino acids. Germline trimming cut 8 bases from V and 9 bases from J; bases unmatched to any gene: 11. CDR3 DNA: TGTGCCAGCCGCAGTAGCGGGAGTTCCGGTGAGCAGTTCTTC. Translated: CASRSSGSSGEQFF.

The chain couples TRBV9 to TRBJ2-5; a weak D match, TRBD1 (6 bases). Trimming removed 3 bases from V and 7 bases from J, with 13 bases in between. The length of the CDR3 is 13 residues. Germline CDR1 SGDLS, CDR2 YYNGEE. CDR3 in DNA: TGTGCCAGCAGCGGACAGGCGGGTTTGACCCAGTACTTC. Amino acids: CASSGQAGLTQYF.

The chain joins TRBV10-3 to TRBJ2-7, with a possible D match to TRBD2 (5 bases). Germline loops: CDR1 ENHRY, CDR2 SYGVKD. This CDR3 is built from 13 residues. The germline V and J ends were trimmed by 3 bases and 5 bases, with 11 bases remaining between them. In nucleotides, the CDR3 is TGTGCCATCAGTGAAAGGGAGCCCAACGAGCAGTACTTC. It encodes CAISEREPNEQYF.

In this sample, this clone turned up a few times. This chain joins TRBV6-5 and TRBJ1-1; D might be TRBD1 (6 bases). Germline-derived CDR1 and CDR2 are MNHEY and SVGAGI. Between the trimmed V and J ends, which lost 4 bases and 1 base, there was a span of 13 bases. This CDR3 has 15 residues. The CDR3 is CASSSLGTPNTEAFF. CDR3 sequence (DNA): TGTGCCAGCAGTTCCCTCGGGACACCGAACACTGAAGCTTTCTTT.

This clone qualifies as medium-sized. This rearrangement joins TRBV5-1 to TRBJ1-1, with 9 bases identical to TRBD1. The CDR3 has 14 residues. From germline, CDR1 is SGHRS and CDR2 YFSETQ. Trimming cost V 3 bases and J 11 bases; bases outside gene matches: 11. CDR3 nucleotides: TGCGCCAGCAGCTATGGGACAGGGAGGTCGCAGGCTTTCTTT. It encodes CASSYGTGRSQAFF.

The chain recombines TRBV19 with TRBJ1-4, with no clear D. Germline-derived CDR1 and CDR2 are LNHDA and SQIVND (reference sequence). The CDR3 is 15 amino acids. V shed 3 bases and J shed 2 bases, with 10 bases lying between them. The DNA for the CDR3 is TGTGCCAGTAGTATTTCGGGTCTCACTAATGAAAAACTGTTTTTT. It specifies CASSISGLTNEKLFF.

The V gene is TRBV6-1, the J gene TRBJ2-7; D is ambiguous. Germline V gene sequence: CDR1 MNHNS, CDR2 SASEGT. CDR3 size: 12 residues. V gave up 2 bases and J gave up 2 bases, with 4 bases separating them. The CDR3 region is CASSESPYEQYF. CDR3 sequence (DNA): TGTGCCAGCAGTGAAAGTCCCTACGAGCAGTACTTC.

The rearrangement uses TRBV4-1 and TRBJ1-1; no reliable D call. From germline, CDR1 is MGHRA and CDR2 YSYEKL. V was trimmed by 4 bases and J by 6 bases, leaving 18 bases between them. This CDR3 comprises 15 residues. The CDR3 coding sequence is TGCGCCAGCAGCCTCGGACTCTCCTCGATCCCTGAAGCTTTCTTT. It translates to CASSLGLSSIPEAFF.

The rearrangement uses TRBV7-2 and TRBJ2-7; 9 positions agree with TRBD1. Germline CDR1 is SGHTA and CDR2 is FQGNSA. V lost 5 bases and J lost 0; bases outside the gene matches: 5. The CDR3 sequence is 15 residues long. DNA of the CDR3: TGTGCCAGCAGCCTCGGGACAGGGCTCTCCTACGAGCAGTACTTC. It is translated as CASSLGTGLSYEQYF.

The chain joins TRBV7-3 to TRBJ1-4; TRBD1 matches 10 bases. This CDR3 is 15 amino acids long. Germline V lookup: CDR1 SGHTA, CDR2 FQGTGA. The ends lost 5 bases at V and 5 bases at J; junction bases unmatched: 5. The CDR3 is CASSRLGQGNEKLFF. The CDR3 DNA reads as TGTGCCAGCAGCCGGCTGGGACAGGGGAATGAAAAACTGTTTTTT.

The CDR3 loop is CASSLLSESYEQYF. The DNA for the CDR3 is TGTGCCAGCAGCTTGCTATCAGAGTCCTACGAGCAGTACTTC. The chain uses TRBV5-6 and TRBJ2-7; D remains unclear. Germline values: CDR1 SGHDT, CDR2 YYEEEE. The V and J ends lost 1 base and 1 base respectively, with 9 bases between them. The CDR3 has 14 residues.

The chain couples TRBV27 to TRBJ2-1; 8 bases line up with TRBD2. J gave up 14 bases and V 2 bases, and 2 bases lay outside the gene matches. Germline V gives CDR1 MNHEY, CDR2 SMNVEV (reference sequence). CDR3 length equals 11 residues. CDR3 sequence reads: CASSLAGREFF. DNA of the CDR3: TGTGCCAGCAGTTTAGCCGGGAGGGAGTTCTTC.

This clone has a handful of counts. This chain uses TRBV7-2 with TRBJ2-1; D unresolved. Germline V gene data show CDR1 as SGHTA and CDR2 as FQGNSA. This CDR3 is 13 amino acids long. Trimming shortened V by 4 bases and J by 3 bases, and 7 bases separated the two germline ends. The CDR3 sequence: CASSSFLYNEQFF. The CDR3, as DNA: TGTGCCAGCAGCTCTTTTCTCTACAATGAGCAGTTCTTC.

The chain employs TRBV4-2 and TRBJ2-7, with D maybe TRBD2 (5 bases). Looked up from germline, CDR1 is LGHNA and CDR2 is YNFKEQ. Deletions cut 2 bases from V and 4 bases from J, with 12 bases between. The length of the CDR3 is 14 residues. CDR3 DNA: TGTGCCAGCAGCCAATCCGGACGGGATTACGAGCAGTACTTC. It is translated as CASSQSGRDYEQYF.

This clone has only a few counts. The CDR3 here is CASSTTPPGPEGGYTF. The CDR3 nucleotides are TGTGCCAGTAGTACCACCCCTCCGGGACCCGAGGGTGGCTACACCTTC. J is TRBJ1-2 and V is TRBV19; maybe TRBD1 (5 bases). V lost 4 bases and J lost 7, with 22 bases in between. There are 16 residues in the CDR3. In germline, CDR1 is LNHDA, CDR2 SQIVND (reference sequence).

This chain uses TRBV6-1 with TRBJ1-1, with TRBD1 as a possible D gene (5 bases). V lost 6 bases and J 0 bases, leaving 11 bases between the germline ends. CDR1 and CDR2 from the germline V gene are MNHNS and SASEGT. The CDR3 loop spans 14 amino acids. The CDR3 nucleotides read TGTGCCAGCAGGAAACAGGCCCTGAACACTGAAGCTTTCTTT. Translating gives CASRKQALNTEAFF.

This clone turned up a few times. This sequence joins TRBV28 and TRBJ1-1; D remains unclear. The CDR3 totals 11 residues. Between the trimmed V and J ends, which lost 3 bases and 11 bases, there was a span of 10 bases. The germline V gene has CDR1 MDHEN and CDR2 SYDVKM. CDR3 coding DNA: TGTGCCAGCAGTTTGATGTCCTGGGCTTTCTTT. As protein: CASSLMSWAFF. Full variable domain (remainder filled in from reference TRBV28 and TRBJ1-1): DVKVTQSSRYLVKRTGEKVFLECVQDMDHENMFWYRQDPGLGLRLIYFSYDVKMKEKGDIPEGYSVSREKKERFSLILESASTNQTSMYLCASSLMSWAFFGQGTRLTVV.

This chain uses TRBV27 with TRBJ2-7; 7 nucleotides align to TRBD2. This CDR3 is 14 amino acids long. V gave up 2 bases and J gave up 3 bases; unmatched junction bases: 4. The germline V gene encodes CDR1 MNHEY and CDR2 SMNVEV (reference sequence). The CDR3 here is CASSLKGGSYEQYF. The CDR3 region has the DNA TGTGCCAGCAGTTTAAAAGGCGGGAGCTACGAGCAGTACTTC.

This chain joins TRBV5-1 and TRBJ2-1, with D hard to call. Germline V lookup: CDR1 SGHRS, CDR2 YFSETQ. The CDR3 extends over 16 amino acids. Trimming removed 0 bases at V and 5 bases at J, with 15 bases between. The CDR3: CASSLEAPRADNEQFF. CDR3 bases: TGCGCCAGCAGCTTGGAGGCCCCTCGGGCGGACAATGAGCAGTTCTTC.